Listed here are 9 T cell receptor beta chains from one sample, sequenced in a study of blood T cell repertoires in COVID-19. Here immunoSEQ multiplex PCR was the method, and the copy in TCRdb shows in-frame clones only, minus some. The data contain about 220,000 clones, around 81% of them seen just once; the ten biggest clones take up roughly 13%. The material sequenced was peripheral blood. These receptors were obtained from a human donor in a cohort sampled during active COVID-19.

The chain combines TRBV9 with TRBJ2-3, with 11 positions matching TRBD2. Germline CDR1 SGDLS, CDR2 YYNGEE. The length of the CDR3 is 14 residues. J gave up 3 bases and V 6 bases, and 3 bases lay outside the gene matches. In DNA form, the CDR3 reads TGTGCCAGCACCAGGACTAGCGGGACAGATACGCAGTATTTT. Protein product: CASTRTSGTDTQYF.

The gene calls are TRBV24-1 and TRBJ2-5; the match to TRBD1 covers 7 bases. The CDR3 is 15 residues long. The junction had 6 bases not matched to a gene; V was cut back by 1 base and J by 5 bases. The germline V gene encodes CDR1 KGHDR and CDR2 SFDVKD. CDR3 in amino acids: CATSDFSGGVETQYF. CDR3 nucleotides: TGTGCCACCAGTGATTTCTCAGGGGGTGTTGAGACCCAGTACTTC.

The V and J genes are TRBV3-1 (or the pseudogene TRBV3-2) and TRBJ1-2, with TRBD1 identical over 9 bases. The germline CDR1 and CDR2 sequences are LGHDT and YNNKEL (reference sequence). This CDR3 has 18 amino acids. The J segment lost 6 bases and the V segment lost 0 bases, leaving 14 bases of the junction unmatched. The CDR3: CASSQDFLSGTGTDGYTF. The CDR3 nucleotides are TGTGCCAGCAGCCAAGATTTTTTATCCGGGACAGGGACCGATGGCTACACCTTC.

This clone appeared a few times. V is TRBV28 and J is TRBJ1-3; D unresolved. V gave up 5 bases and J gave up 0 bases, with 11 bases separating them. In germline, CDR1 is MDHEN, CDR2 SYDVKM. The CDR3 totals 15 residues. CDR3 region: CASSPPTHSGNTIYF. The CDR3 nucleotides are TGTGCCAGCAGTCCCCCTACTCACTCTGGAAACACCATATATTTT.

This chain links TRBV7-9 with TRBJ1-2, with D perhaps matching TRBD1 (6 bases). Trimming stripped 6 bases from V and 5 bases from J, with 16 bases between. The V gene's germline CDR1 is SEHNR and CDR2 FQNEAQ (reference sequence). CDR3 length: 14 residues. CDR3 in amino acids: CASRNRVIGYGYTF. As DNA, the CDR3 is TGTGCCAGCAGAAACAGGGTGATTGGGTATGGCTACACCTTC.

The gene calls are TRBV7-2 and TRBJ2-7; tentative D call: TRBD2 (5 bases). The V and J ends lost 1 base and 4 bases respectively, with 11 bases between them. The germline gives CDR1 SGHTA, CDR2 FQGNSA. The CDR3 contains 14 residues. The CDR3 region has the DNA TGTGCCAGCAGCTTAGAGCCGGGGTGGTACGAGCAGTACTTC. It translates to CASSLEPGWYEQYF.

V and J are TRBV10-3 and TRBJ2-3; TRBD2 aligns across 13 bases. CDR3 length: 18 amino acids. Losses at the gene ends were 0 bases for V and 4 bases for J; bases not matched to a gene: 7. Per germline, CDR1 ENHRY and CDR2 SYGVKD. The CDR3 DNA follows: TGTGCCATCAGTGAGTCGGGAGGACTAGCGGGAGCATCAGATACGCAGTATTTT. This translates into CAISESGGLAGASDTQYF.

The chain joins TRBV7-9 to TRBJ1-3, with 8 nucleotides matching TRBD1. CDR3 length: 15 amino acids. Losses at the gene ends were 5 bases for V and 3 bases for J; bases not matched to a gene: 6. Germline V gene lookup returns CDR1 SEHNR and CDR2 FQNEAQ (reference sequence). CDR3 amino acids: CASSPQGARGNTIYF. CDR3 DNA: TGTGCCAGCAGCCCCCAGGGGGCTCGTGGAAACACCATATATTTT.

The rearrangement links TRBV29-1 to TRBJ1-1; 9 positions match TRBD1. This CDR3 spans 15 amino acids. V lost 7 bases and J lost 5; bases outside the gene matches: 14. From germline, CDR1 is SQVTM and CDR2 ANQGSEA. Here the CDR3 reads CSAVYPGQGGTEAFF. CDR3 nucleotides: TGCAGCGCCGTGTACCCGGGACAGGGAGGAACTGAAGCTTTCTTT.